Shown below are 7 T cell receptor beta chains from a single sample sequenced in a study of beta chain features in type 1 diabetes. The investigators reverse transcribed all of the isolated RNA, so they sequenced expressed TCRB transcripts. TCRdb's table, derived via immunoSEQ multiplex PCR, lists solely in-frame clones and lacks some. The sample contains approximately 160,000 clones, 9% to 10% of which appear only once. Material for sequencing was central memory CD4+ T cells from blood. The receptors originated from a woman under 30 in good health.

The chain carries TRBV7-3 and TRBJ1-5; D is ambiguous. This CDR3 spans 13 amino acids. V lost 5 bases to trimming and J lost 4 bases, with 9 bases between them. Germline assignment: CDR1 SGHTA and CDR2 FQGTGA. The CDR3 DNA sequence: TGTGCCAGCAGCCCAGAGGTAAATCAGCCCCAGCATTTT. Its protein product is CASSPEVNQPQHF. Based on the CDR3 plus reference TRBV7-3 and TRBJ1-5, the full variable domain is GAGVSQTPSNKVTEKGKYVELRCDPISGHTALYWYRQSLGQGPEFLIYFQGTGAADDSGLPNDRFFAVRPEGSVSTLKIQRTERGDSAVYLCASSPEVNQPQHFGDGTRLSIL.

This clone occurred a few times. The chain has TRBV14 and TRBJ2-7; no reliable D call. Deletions cut 1 base from V and 4 bases from J, with 11 bases between. The germline V gene encodes CDR1 SGHDN and CDR2 FVKESK. This CDR3 spans 14 amino acids. The CDR3 sequence: CASSQGLLGYEQYF. The CDR3 DNA follows: TGTGCCAGCAGCCAAGGGCTCCTCGGGTACGAGCAGTACTTC.

This CDR3 reads CASSPVPNTEAFF. CDR3 sequence (DNA): TGTGCCAGCAGCCCGGTCCCCAACACTGAAGCTTTCTTT. The chain has TRBV7-2 and TRBJ1-1, with D hard to call. The CDR3 length is 13 residues. V dropped 5 bases and J dropped 2 bases, with 9 bases sitting between them. Germline V gives CDR1 SGHTA, CDR2 FQGNSA.

This clone was picked up a small number of times. The V gene is TRBV30, the J gene TRBJ2-3, with D perhaps TRBD2 (6 bases). There are 14 residues in the CDR3. The germline CDR1 and CDR2 sequences are GTSNPN and SVGIG (reference sequence). Between the trimmed V and J ends, which lost 4 bases and 3 bases, there was a span of 14 bases. The CDR3 coding sequence is TGTGCCTGGAATAGGGCGGGAAGTACAGATACGCAGTATTTT. It specifies CAWNRAGSTDTQYF.

This clone was seen only a few times. The rearrangement links TRBV7-3 to TRBJ2-1, with TRBD2 identical over 7 bases. CDR3 size: 14 residues. Germline CDR1 is SGHTA and CDR2 is FQGTGA. Unmatched junction bases numbered 3, after V lost 0 bases and J lost 7 bases. CDR3 bases: TGTGCCAGCAGCTTAACGAGGGAGGGGAATGAGCAGTTCTTC. Translating gives CASSLTREGNEQFF.

This sequence joins TRBV19 and TRBJ2-3; tentative D call: TRBD2 (6 bases). V lost 1 base and J lost 1, with 6 bases in between. The CDR3 runs to 14 residues. Germline V gene data show CDR1 as LNHDA and CDR2 as SQIVND (reference sequence). The CDR3 nucleotides are TGTGCCAGTAGTATAGCGGGGGGCACAGATACGCAGTATTTT. This encodes CASSIAGGTDTQYF.

V gene TRBV18 combines with J gene TRBJ1-1, with D possibly TRBD1 on 5 matching bases. Deletions cut 5 bases from V and 0 bases from J, with 16 bases between. Germline CDR1 reads KGHSH; CDR2 reads LQKENI. The CDR3 has 16 amino acids. The CDR3 protein is CASSDQSRAMNTEAFF. The CDR3 DNA reads as TGTGCCAGCTCAGACCAGTCCAGGGCGATGAACACTGAAGCTTTCTTT.